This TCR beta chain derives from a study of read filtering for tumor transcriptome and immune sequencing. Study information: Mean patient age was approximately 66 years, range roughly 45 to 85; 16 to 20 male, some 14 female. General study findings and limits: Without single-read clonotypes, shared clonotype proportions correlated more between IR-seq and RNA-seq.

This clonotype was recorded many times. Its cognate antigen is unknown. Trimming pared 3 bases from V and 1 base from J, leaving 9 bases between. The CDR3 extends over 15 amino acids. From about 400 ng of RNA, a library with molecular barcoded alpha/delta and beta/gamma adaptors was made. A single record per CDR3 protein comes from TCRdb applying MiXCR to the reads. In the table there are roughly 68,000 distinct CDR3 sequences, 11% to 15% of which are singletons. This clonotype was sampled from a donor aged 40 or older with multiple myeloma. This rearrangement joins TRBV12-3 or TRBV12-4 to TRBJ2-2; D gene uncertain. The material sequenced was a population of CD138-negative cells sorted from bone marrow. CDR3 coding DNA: TGTGCCAGCAGTTTCAGACACCTGAACACCGGGGAGCTGTTTTTT. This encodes CASSFRHLNTGELFF.